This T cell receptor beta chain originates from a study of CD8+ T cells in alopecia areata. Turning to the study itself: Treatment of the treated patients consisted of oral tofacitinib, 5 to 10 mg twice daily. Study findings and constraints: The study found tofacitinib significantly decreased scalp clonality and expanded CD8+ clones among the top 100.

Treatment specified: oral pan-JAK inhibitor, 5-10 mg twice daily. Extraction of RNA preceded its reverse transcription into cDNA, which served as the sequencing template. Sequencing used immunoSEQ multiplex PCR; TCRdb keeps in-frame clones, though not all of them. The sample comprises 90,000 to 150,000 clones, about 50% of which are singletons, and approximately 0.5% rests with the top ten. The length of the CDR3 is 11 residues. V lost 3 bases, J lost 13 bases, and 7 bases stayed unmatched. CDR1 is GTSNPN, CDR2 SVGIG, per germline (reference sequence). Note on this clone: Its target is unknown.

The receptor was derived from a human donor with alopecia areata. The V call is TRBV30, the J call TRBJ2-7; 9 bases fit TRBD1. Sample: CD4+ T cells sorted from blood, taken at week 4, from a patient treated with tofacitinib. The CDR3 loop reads CAWSLQGAIYF. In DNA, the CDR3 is TGTGCCTGGAGCTTACAGGGGGCAATCTACTTC. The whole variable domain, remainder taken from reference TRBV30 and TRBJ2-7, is SQTIHQWPATLVQPVGSPLSLECTVEGTSNPNLYWYRQAAGRGLQLLFYSVGIGQISSEVPQNLSASRPQDRQFILSSKKLLLSDSGFYLCAWSLQGAIYFGPGTRLTVT.